These T cell receptor beta chains were read from a single sample in a study of blood T cell repertoires in COVID-19. Clones were sequenced by immunoSEQ multiplex PCR, and TCRdb holds only the in-frame ones, with some missing. The data show about 230,000 clones, 75% to 90% seen once. Sample: peripheral blood. Receptors originate from a woman between 70 and 85 years old with active or convalescent COVID-19. Both conserved end residues are part of each CDR3. A D gene is named only where the DNA matches it firmly. Only part of the rows carry a size: once, few, many, or a class if the clone is expanded.

clone_size j_call v_call d_call cdr3_nt cdr3_aa
NA TRBJ1-2 TRBV2 TRBD1 TGTGCCAGCAGTCAGAACTCCGACAGGGGGGGCACCTTC CASSQNSDRGGTF
once TRBJ2-5 TRBV19 NA TGTGCCAGTAGTAGAGACCGGCAAGAGACCCAGTACTTC CASSRDRQETQYF
once TRBJ2-3 TRBV7-3 TRBD2 TGTGCCAGCAGCCTCACTCCTTTAGCGGGAAGCACAGATACGCAGTATTTT CASSLTPLAGSTDTQYF
NA TRBJ2-7 TRBV10-1 NA TGCGCCAGCGCGGCCCCAGCCGCCTACGAGCAGTACTTC CASAAPAAYEQYF
NA TRBJ2-7 TRBV5-1 TRBD1 TGCGCCAGCACTCAAGGACAGGCCGAATCTGAGCAGTACTTC CASTQGQAESEQYF
few TRBJ2-7 TRBV5-1 TRBD2 TGCGCCAGCAGCTTGACTCGGACTAGCGCGGCCTACGAGCAGTACTTC CASSLTRTSAAYEQYF
NA TRBJ2-1 TRBV7-9 TRBD2 TGTGCCAGCAGCTGGGGACTAGCGGTATACAATGAGCAGTTCTTC CASSWGLAVYNEQFF
NA TRBJ2-5 TRBV18 NA TGTGCCAGCTCCCCTGGAAGAGGGCAGGAGACCCAGTACTTC CASSPGRGQETQYF
NA TRBJ2-3 TRBV10-3 NA TGTGCCATCAGTGATAATCGGCAGGGTGGAGATACGCAGTATTTT CAISDNRQGGDTQYF
NA TRBJ2-1 TRBV11-3 TRBD2 TGTGCCAGCAGCTTAGGCGGGGGGAACAATGAGCAGTTCTTC CASSLGGGNNEQFF
NA TRBJ1-1 TRBV15 NA TGTGCCACCAGCAGAGATCGGAGCACTGAAGCTTTCTTT CATSRDRSTEAFF
NA TRBJ2-2 TRBV7-3 TRBD1 TGTGCCAGCAGCCCGCGACAGGGGGCCACCGGGGAGCTGTTTTTT CASSPRQGATGELFF
NA TRBJ1-5 TRBV19 NA TGTGCCAGTAGCGGACACCCCTCGGGGGCCCAGCATTTT CASSGHPSGAQHF
NA TRBJ2-1 TRBV19 NA TGTGCCAGTAGTCCCTCAGCGGGTGTCTCCTACAATGAGCAGTTCTTC CASSPSAGVSYNEQFF
few TRBJ1-5 TRBV29-1 TRBD1 TGCAGCGTTGGAGGGGGCCCTGGCAATCAGCCCCAGCATTTT CSVGGGPGNQPQHF
NA TRBJ1-4 TRBV5-4 TRBD1 TGTGCCAGCAGCGTTGACAGGGGGGCTCTGTCTAATGAAAAACTGTTTTTT CASSVDRGALSNEKLFF
NA TRBJ2-7 TRBV7-2 TRBD1 TGTGCCAGCAGCCTAACAGGGGGCGTAAAGATCGAGCAGTACTTC CASSLTGGVKIEQYF
NA TRBJ1-5 TRBV2 TRBD1 TGTGCCACACAGGGGACCAATCAGCCCCAGCATTTT CATQGTNQPQHF
NA TRBJ1-3 TRBV2 NA TGTGCCAGCAGGCTCCAGGGCCCCTCTGGAAACACCATATATTTT CASRLQGPSGNTIYF
NA TRBJ2-4 TRBV5-1 TRBD2 TGCGCCAGCAGCTTGGGAGTTAGCGGGAGGCCACTAGCCAAAAACATTCAGTACTTC CASSLGVSGRPLAKNIQYF
once TRBJ1-1 TRBV5-4 TRBD1 TGTGCCAGCAGCTCCCAGGGGGAGGCCACTGAAGCTTTCTTT CASSSQGEATEAFF
NA TRBJ1-1 TRBV29-1 NA TGCAGCGTTGAATTAACACAGGGCACTGAAGCTTTCTTT CSVELTQGTEAFF
NA TRBJ2-3 TRBV5-5 NA TGTGCCAGCAGCTTGGAGTTCAGGGGCGATACGCAGTATTTT CASSLEFRGDTQYF
once TRBJ1-6 TRBV9 NA TGTGCCAGCAGCCCCGGGATATGGGATAATTCACCCCTCCACTTT CASSPGIWDNSPLHF
NA TRBJ2-5 TRBV2 NA TGTGCCAGCACCAATGGGACTTTCGGGACCCAGTACTTC CASTNGTFGTQYF
NA TRBJ1-2 TRBV7-2 NA TGTGCCAGCAGCTTATCCCGAGGGCTAGCTAACTATGGCTACACCTTC CASSLSRGLANYGYTF
NA TRBJ1-2 TRBV19 TRBD1 TGTGCCAGTAGGAGCCGGGACAGGGGGTTTGGCTACACCTTC CASRSRDRGFGYTF
NA TRBJ2-7 TRBV10-3 NA TGTGCCATCAGTGAGAGGTTGGACAGCTCCTACGAGCAGTACTTC CAISERLDSSYEQYF
NA TRBJ2-7 TRBV7-2 TRBD2 TGTGCCAGCAGCCTACAGGAGGCCCTAGCGGGAGGCCACGAGCAGTACTTC CASSLQEALAGGHEQYF
NA TRBJ1-2 TRBV27 NA TGTGCCAGCAGTTTGAACAGCGGTCATGGCTACACCTTC CASSLNSGHGYTF
NA TRBJ1-6 TRBV9 NA TGTGCCAGCAGCGTAGATCCTAGCTCCTATAATTCACCCCTCCACTTT CASSVDPSSYNSPLHF
NA TRBJ2-1 TRBV10-3 TRBD2 TGTGCCATCAGTGAGTCGAAGGCGGGAGGGGGCTACAATGAGCAGTTCTTC CAISESKAGGGYNEQFF
NA TRBJ2-7 TRBV12-3/TRBV12-4 TRBD1 TGTGCCAGCAGTTCGGGACAGGGCTGGGAGCAGTACTTC CASSSGQGWEQYF
NA TRBJ2-3 TRBV6-6 NA TGTGCCAGCAGTTACTCGAGGGGCAGGGGGGCAGATACGCAGTATTTT CASSYSRGRGADTQYF
once TRBJ2-1 TRBV13 NA TGTGCCAGCAGCCCTAAGGGGAGGAATGAGCAGTTCTTC CASSPKGRNEQFF
once TRBJ2-5 TRBV28 NA TGTGCCAGCAGTTTAAGAGGCGGGCTTGTACGAGAGACCCAGTACTTC CASSLRGGLVRETQYF
NA TRBJ2-2 TRBV11-2 TRBD1 TGTGCCAGCAGCTTGCAGACAGGGTCGAACACCGGGGAGCTGTTTTTT CASSLQTGSNTGELFF
NA TRBJ1-1 TRBV3-1/TRBV3-2 NA TGTGCCAGCAGCCAATCGGGGGGGACCACTGAAGCTTTCTTT CASSQSGGTTEAFF
NA TRBJ2-4 TRBV3-1/TRBV3-2 TRBD2 TGTGCCAGCAGCCAAGAAGCGGGATGGGTTGACAAAAACATTCAGTACTTC CASSQEAGWVDKNIQYF
NA TRBJ2-4 TRBV6-5 NA TGTGCCAGCAGTTCAGGGGGGTCCAAAAACATTCAGTACTTC CASSSGGSKNIQYF
once TRBJ1-1 TRBV7-2 NA TGTGCCAGCAGTCTAGGGCGGGGCATGAACACTGAAGCTTTCTTT CASSLGRGMNTEAFF
once TRBJ1-1 TRBV7-8 TRBD1 TGTGCCAGCAGCCCGGGACAGGATGAAGCTTTCTTT CASSPGQDEAFF
NA TRBJ2-6 TRBV30 TRBD1 TGTGCCTGGAGTAGGACAGGGGGCTCTGGGGCCAACGTCCTGACTTTC CAWSRTGGSGANVLTF
NA TRBJ1-1 TRBV12-3/TRBV12-4 NA TGTGCCAGCAGTTTAAGGGAGGCCACTGAAGCTTTCTTT CASSLREATEAFF
few TRBJ1-1 TRBV30 TRBD1 TGTGCCTGGGACAGGGGTTCGAACACTGAAGCTTTCTTT CAWDRGSNTEAFF
NA TRBJ2-1 TRBV11-2 NA TGTGCCAGCAGCCAGACTTTCAATGAGCAGTTCTTC CASSQTFNEQFF
few TRBJ2-5 TRBV29-1 NA TGCAGCGTTGGAATCGGAGGACCCTCAGTGACCCAGTACTTC CSVGIGGPSVTQYF
NA TRBJ2-5 TRBV30 TRBD2 TGTGCCTGGAGTGTAGGTGGGGGGGGACAAGAGACCCAGTACTTC CAWSVGGGGQETQYF
NA TRBJ2-7 TRBV3-1/TRBV3-2 NA TGTGCCAGCAGCCATGCAGTTGCCTCCTACGAGCAGTACTTC CASSHAVASYEQYF
NA TRBJ1-4 TRBV19 TRBD1 TGTGCCAGTAGTGCCCTATGGAGAGGGGGCAATGAAAAACTGTTTTTT CASSALWRGGNEKLFF
NA TRBJ1-4 TRBV5-6 TRBD1 TGTGCCAGCAGCACGGCCGGGACAGGGGATGAAAAACTGTTTTTT CASSTAGTGDEKLFF
once TRBJ2-2 TRBV30 NA TGTGCCTGGAACCCCCTCGGACTCGGGGAGCTGTTTTTT CAWNPLGLGELFF